This T cell receptor (beta chain) originates from a study of T cells in Graves' hyperthyroidism and ophthalmopathy. General study results and limits: Ophthalmopathy cases were set apart from stable hyperthyroidism by a 13 V-J model.

RNA transcripts were the template for amplifying TCR beta CDR3 regions. The HTBI set primed first-round TCR CDR3 RT-PCR. MiXCR was run by TCRdb on the multiplex PCR reads, yielding one entry per CDR3 protein. In the table there are fewer than 650,000 distinct CDR3 sequences, under 15% of which are singletons. The table lists this clonotype with many counts. What it binds is not known. Germline-derived CDR1 and CDR2 are LGHNT and FRNRAP. V was cut by 7 bases and J by 0 bases, with 15 bases left in between. The length of the CDR3 is 15 residues. Uncontrolled infection, other autoimmune disease, pregnancy or lactation led to exclusion.

Source material: blood. The rearrangement joins TRBV12-5 to TRBJ2-5; perhaps TRBD2 as D (5 bases). This sequence was found in a woman between 40 and 50 years old with Graves' ophthalmopathy. The CDR3 reads CASAGSGVYQETQYF. CDR3 nucleotides: TGTGCTAGTGCGGGCTCCGGGGTGTACCAAGAGACCCAGTACTTC.